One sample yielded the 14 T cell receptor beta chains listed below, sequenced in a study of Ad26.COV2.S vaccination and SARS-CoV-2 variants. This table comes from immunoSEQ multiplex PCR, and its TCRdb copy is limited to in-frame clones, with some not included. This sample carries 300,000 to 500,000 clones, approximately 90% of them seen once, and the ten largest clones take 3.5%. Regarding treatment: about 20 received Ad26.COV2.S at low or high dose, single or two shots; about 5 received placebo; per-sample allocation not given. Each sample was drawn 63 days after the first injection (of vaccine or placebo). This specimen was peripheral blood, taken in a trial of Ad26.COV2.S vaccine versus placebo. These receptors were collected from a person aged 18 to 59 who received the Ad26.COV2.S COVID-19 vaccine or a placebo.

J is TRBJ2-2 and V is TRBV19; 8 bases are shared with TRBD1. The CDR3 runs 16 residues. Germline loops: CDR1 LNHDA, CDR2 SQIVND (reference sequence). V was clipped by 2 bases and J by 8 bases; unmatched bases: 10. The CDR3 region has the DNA TGTGCCAGTAGTATATTAATCGGGACAGGAGAAGGGGAGCTGTTTTTT. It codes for CASSILIGTGEGELFF.

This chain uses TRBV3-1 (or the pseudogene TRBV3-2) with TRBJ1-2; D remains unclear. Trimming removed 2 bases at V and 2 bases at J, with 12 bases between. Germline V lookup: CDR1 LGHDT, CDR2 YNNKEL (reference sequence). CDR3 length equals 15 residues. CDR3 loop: CASSQNFGGNYGYTF. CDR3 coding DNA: TGTGCCAGCAGCCAAAATTTCGGCGGCAACTATGGCTACACCTTC.

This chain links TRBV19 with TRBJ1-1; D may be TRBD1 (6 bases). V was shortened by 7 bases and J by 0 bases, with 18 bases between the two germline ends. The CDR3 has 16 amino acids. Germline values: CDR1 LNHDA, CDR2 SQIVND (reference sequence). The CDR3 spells CASTQVRTAMNTEAFF. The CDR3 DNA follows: TGTGCCAGTACCCAGGTTAGGACAGCAATGAACACTGAAGCTTTCTTT.

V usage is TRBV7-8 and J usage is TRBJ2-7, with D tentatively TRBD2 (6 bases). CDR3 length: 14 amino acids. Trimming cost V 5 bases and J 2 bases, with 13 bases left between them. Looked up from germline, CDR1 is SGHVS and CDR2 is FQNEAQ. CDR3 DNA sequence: TGTGCCAGCAGCGTTAGACTAGGGGCCTACGAGCAGTACTTC. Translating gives CASSVRLGAYEQYF.

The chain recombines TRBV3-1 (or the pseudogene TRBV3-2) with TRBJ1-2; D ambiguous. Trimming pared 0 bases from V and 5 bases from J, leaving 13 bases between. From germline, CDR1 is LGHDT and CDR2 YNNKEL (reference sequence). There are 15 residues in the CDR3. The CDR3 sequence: CASSQDHSSGYGYTF. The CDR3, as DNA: TGTGCCAGCAGCCAAGATCACAGCAGTGGTTATGGCTACACCTTC.

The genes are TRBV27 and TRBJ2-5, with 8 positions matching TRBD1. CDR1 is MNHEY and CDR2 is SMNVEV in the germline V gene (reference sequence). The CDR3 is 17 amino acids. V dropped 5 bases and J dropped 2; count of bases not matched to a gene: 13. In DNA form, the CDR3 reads TGTGCCAGCAGTCGGACAGGGCGAGACGGGGTTCAAGAGACCCAGTACTTC. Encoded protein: CASSRTGRDGVQETQYF.

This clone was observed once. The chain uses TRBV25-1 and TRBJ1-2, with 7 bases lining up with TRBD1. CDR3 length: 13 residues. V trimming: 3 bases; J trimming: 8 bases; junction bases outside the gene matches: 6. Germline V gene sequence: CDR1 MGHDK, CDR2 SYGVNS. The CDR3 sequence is CASSESGQRGYTF. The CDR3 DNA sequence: TGTGCCAGCAGTGAGTCGGGACAGCGAGGCTACACCTTC.

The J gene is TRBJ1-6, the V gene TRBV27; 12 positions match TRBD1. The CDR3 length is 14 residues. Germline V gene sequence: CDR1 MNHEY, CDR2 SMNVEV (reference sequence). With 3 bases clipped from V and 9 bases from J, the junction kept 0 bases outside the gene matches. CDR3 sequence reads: CASSLGQGASPLHF. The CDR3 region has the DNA TGTGCCAGCAGTTTGGGACAGGGGGCTTCACCCCTCCACTTT.

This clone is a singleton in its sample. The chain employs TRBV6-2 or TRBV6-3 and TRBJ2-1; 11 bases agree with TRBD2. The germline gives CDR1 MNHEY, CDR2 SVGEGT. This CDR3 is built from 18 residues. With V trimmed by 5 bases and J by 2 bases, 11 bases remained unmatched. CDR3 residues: CASSRRSGGGKTYNEQFF. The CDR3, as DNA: TGTGCCAGCAGTCGCCGTAGCGGGGGGGGGAAGACCTACAATGAGCAGTTCTTC.

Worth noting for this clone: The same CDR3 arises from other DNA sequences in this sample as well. CDR3 DNA sequence: TGTGCCAGCAGTTATTCGACAGGCGGAAACACCATATATTTT. Its protein is CASSYSTGGNTIYF. The chain combines TRBV6-5 with TRBJ1-3; a possible D gene is TRBD1 (6 bases). Per germline, CDR1 MNHEY and CDR2 SVGAGI. V lost 3 bases and J lost 4, with 10 bases in between. The CDR3 covers 14 residues.

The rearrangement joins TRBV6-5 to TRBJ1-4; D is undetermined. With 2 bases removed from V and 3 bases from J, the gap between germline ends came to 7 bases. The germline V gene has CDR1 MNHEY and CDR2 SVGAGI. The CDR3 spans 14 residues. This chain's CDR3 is CASSYGVSNEKLFF. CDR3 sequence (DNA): TGTGCCAGCAGTTACGGGGTATCTAATGAAAAACTGTTTTTT.

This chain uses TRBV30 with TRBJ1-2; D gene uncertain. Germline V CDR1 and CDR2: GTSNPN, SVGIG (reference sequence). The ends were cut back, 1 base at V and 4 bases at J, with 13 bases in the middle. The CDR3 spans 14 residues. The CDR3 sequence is CAWSEVGVGYGYTF. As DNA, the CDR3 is TGTGCCTGGAGTGAGGTGGGAGTGGGCTATGGCTACACCTTC.

In nucleotides, the CDR3 is TGTGCCAGCAGCCACCGGACAGGGGGAAGTGAAGGAGCTTTCTTT. Amino acids: CASSHRTGGSEGAFF. V and J are TRBV3-1 (or the pseudogene TRBV3-2) and TRBJ1-1; 10 nucleotides align to TRBD1. This CDR3 spans 15 amino acids. The germline V gene encodes CDR1 LGHDT and CDR2 YNNKEL (reference sequence). The V gene end was trimmed by 3 bases and the J gene end by 10 bases; junction bases not matched to a gene: 11.

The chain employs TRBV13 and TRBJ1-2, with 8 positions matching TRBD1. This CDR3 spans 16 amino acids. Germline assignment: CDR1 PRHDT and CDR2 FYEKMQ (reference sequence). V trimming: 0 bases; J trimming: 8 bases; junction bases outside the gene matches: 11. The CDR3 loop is CASSLGARQGTRGYTF. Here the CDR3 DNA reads TGTGCCAGCAGCTTAGGGGCGCGACAGGGGACTCGGGGCTACACCTTC.